Listed below are T cell receptor beta chains from one sample, sequenced in a study of blood T cells in healthy people across ages. A single record per CDR3 protein comes from TCRdb applying MiXCR to the 5' RACE reads. The profile covers 850,000 to 1,000,000 distinct CDR3 sequences, with roughly half appearing a single time and around a fifth taken by the ten largest. Material for sequencing was blood. These TCRs come from a woman aged 55-69 years in good health. Both conserved end residues are part of each CDR3. D genes are given only for firm matches. A row's size may be missing; if present it is once, few, many or a size class.

len: 16
d_gene: NA
j_gene: TRBJ1-5
abundance: NA
v_gene: TRBV28
CDR3aa: CASRPPGEGNNQPQHF
CDR3nt: TGTGCCAGCAGGCCTCCGGGGGAGGGGAACAATCAGCCCCAGCATTTT

len: 14
d_gene: NA
j_gene: TRBJ2-7
abundance: few
v_gene: TRBV19
CDR3aa: CASSMSLRDYEQYF
CDR3nt: TGTGCCAGTAGTATGTCCCTGAGGGACTACGAGCAGTACTTC

len: 14
d_gene: TRBD2
j_gene: TRBJ2-1
abundance: NA
v_gene: TRBV5-1
CDR3aa: CASGTGGSYNEQFF
CDR3nt: TGCGCCAGCGGGACCGGCGGGAGTTACAATGAGCAGTTCTTC

len: 14
d_gene: NA
j_gene: TRBJ1-4
abundance: NA
v_gene: TRBV7-2
CDR3aa: CASSGGERGEKLFF
CDR3nt: TGTGCCAGCAGCGGAGGGGAAAGGGGTGAAAAACTGTTTTTT

len: 14
d_gene: NA
j_gene: TRBJ2-7
abundance: NA
v_gene: TRBV27
CDR3aa: CASSLSLHSYEQYF
CDR3nt: TGTGCCAGCAGTTTATCTCTTCATTCCTACGAGCAGTACTTC

len: 12
d_gene: NA
j_gene: TRBJ2-7
abundance: NA
v_gene: TRBV29-1
CDR3aa: CSVEYSSYEQYF
CDR3nt: TGCAGCGTTGAATACAGCTCCTACGAGCAGTACTTC

len: 16
d_gene: NA
j_gene: TRBJ2-7
abundance: NA
v_gene: TRBV11-3
CDR3aa: CASSPGGGSGTYEQYF
CDR3nt: TGTGCCAGCAGCCCTGGTGGAGGGTCCGGTACCTACGAGCAGTACTTC

len: 15
d_gene: NA
j_gene: TRBJ2-1
abundance: NA
v_gene: TRBV27
CDR3aa: CASSFWPSFYNEQFF
CDR3nt: TGTGCCAGCAGTTTCTGGCCCTCTTTCTACAATGAGCAGTTCTTC

len: 13
d_gene: NA
j_gene: TRBJ2-3
abundance: NA
v_gene: TRBV9
CDR3aa: CASSISGRDTQYF
CDR3nt: TGTGCCAGCAGCATAAGTGGAAGGGATACGCAGTATTTT

len: 16
d_gene: NA
j_gene: TRBJ2-1
abundance: NA
v_gene: TRBV14
CDR3aa: CASSQDFGEIHNEQFF
CDR3nt: TGTGCCAGCAGCCAAGATTTCGGGGAGATCCACAATGAGCAGTTCTTC

len: 16
d_gene: TRBD2
j_gene: TRBJ2-7
abundance: NA
v_gene: TRBV12-3/TRBV12-4
CDR3aa: CASSLAGLAVAYEQYF
CDR3nt: TGTGCCAGCAGTTTAGCGGGACTAGCGGTCGCCTACGAGCAGTACTTC

len: 12
d_gene: NA
j_gene: TRBJ2-5
abundance: many
v_gene: TRBV29-1
CDR3aa: CSVAAGQETQYF
CDR3nt: TGCAGCGTTGCGGCAGGGCAAGAGACCCAGTACTTC

len: 14
d_gene: NA
j_gene: TRBJ1-1
abundance: NA
v_gene: TRBV4-1
CDR3aa: CASSQDPSNTEAFF
CDR3nt: TGCGCCAGCAGCCAAGATCCGTCTAACACTGAAGCTTTCTTT

len: 14
d_gene: NA
j_gene: TRBJ1-1
abundance: NA
v_gene: TRBV3-1
CDR3aa: CASSHRQGVTEAFF
CDR3nt: TGTGCCAGCAGCCACCGTCAGGGCGTCACTGAAGCTTTCTTT

len: 12
d_gene: NA
j_gene: TRBJ2-3
abundance: NA
v_gene: TRBV20-1
CDR3aa: CSAARGADTQYF
CDR3nt: TGCAGTGCTGCTCGGGGTGCTGATACGCAGTATTTT

len: 17
d_gene: NA
j_gene: TRBJ2-4
abundance: NA
v_gene: TRBV5-1
CDR3aa: CASSLAEGGLAKNIQYF
CDR3nt: TGCGCCAGCAGCTTGGCCGAGGGGGGCCTGGCCAAAAACATTCAGTACTTC

len: 16
d_gene: NA
j_gene: TRBJ2-1
abundance: NA
v_gene: TRBV9
CDR3aa: CASSVGRGASYNEQFF
CDR3nt: TGTGCCAGCAGCGTAGGTCGGGGGGCGTCCTACAATGAGCAGTTCTTC

len: 15
d_gene: NA
j_gene: TRBJ2-5
abundance: few
v_gene: TRBV27
CDR3aa: CASSRYRGGGETQYF
CDR3nt: TGTGCCAGCAGCCGATATAGGGGAGGCGGAGAGACCCAGTACTTC

len: 13
d_gene: TRBD1
j_gene: TRBJ2-7
abundance: NA
v_gene: TRBV7-2
CDR3aa: CANQRDRFYEQYF
CDR3nt: TGTGCCAACCAAAGGGACAGATTCTACGAGCAGTACTTC

len: 14
d_gene: NA
j_gene: TRBJ2-7
abundance: NA
v_gene: TRBV6-5
CDR3aa: CASSWYRSSYEQYF
CDR3nt: TGTGCCAGCAGTTGGTACAGGAGCTCCTACGAGCAGTACTTC

len: 14
d_gene: NA
j_gene: TRBJ1-6
abundance: few
v_gene: TRBV28
CDR3aa: CASSTTIYNSPLHF
CDR3nt: TGTGCCAGTTCGACAACGATCTATAATTCACCCCTCCACTTT

len: 13
d_gene: TRBD2
j_gene: TRBJ2-7
abundance: few
v_gene: TRBV11-2
CDR3aa: CASSFGGRAEQYF
CDR3nt: TGTGCCAGCAGCTTCGGCGGGAGGGCCGAGCAGTACTTC

len: 15
d_gene: TRBD1
j_gene: TRBJ2-7
abundance: NA
v_gene: TRBV20-1
CDR3aa: CSAPPGQGISYEQYF
CDR3nt: TGCAGTGCACCACCGGGACAGGGAATATCCTACGAGCAGTACTTC

len: 12
d_gene: NA
j_gene: TRBJ1-2
abundance: NA
v_gene: TRBV7-3
CDR3aa: CASSLTYDGYTF
CDR3nt: TGTGCCAGCAGCTTAACGTATGATGGCTACACCTTC

len: 12
d_gene: NA
j_gene: TRBJ2-4
abundance: NA
v_gene: TRBV4-1
CDR3aa: CASSEHEGEQYF
CDR3nt: TGCGCCAGCAGCGAACACGAGGGGGAGCAGTACTTC

len: 11
d_gene: NA
j_gene: TRBJ2-1
abundance: few
v_gene: TRBV7-2
CDR3aa: CASSLPREQFF
CDR3nt: TGTGCCAGCAGCTTACCGCGAGAGCAGTTCTTC

len: 14
d_gene: TRBD2
j_gene: TRBJ2-7
abundance: NA
v_gene: TRBV2
CDR3aa: CAKSSGTSSYEQYF
CDR3nt: TGTGCCAAGAGTTCAGGGACTAGCTCCTACGAGCAGTACTTC

len: 14
d_gene: NA
j_gene: TRBJ2-3
abundance: many
v_gene: TRBV12-3/TRBV12-4
CDR3aa: CASSLDWGQDTQYF
CDR3nt: TGTGCCAGCAGTTTAGACTGGGGGCAGGATACGCAGTATTTT

len: 13
d_gene: NA
j_gene: TRBJ2-5
abundance: NA
v_gene: TRBV13
CDR3aa: CASSEKIQETQYF
CDR3nt: TGTGCCAGCAGCGAGAAAATTCAAGAGACCCAGTACTTC

len: 13
d_gene: NA
j_gene: TRBJ2-7
abundance: few
v_gene: TRBV10-3
CDR3aa: CAMGTLNAYEQYF
CDR3nt: TGTGCCATGGGGACCCTGAACGCCTACGAGCAGTACTTC

len: 13
d_gene: NA
j_gene: TRBJ1-2
abundance: few
v_gene: TRBV20-1
CDR3aa: CSARDQELSGYTF
CDR3nt: TGCAGTGCTAGAGATCAAGAGCTCTCCGGCTACACCTTC

len: 16
d_gene: TRBD2
j_gene: TRBJ2-3
abundance: few
v_gene: TRBV3-1
CDR3aa: CASSQKRELVIDTQYF
CDR3nt: TGTGCCAGCAGCCAGAAGCGGGAGCTGGTAATAGATACGCAGTATTTT

len: 16
d_gene: NA
j_gene: TRBJ2-3
abundance: few
v_gene: TRBV27
CDR3aa: CASSLSMGMGTDTQYF
CDR3nt: TGTGCCAGCAGTTTAAGTATGGGGATGGGCACAGATACGCAGTATTTT

len: 15
d_gene: NA
j_gene: TRBJ2-7
abundance: NA
v_gene: TRBV21-1
CDR3aa: CASMQPERKVYEQYF
CDR3nt: TGTGCCAGCATGCAGCCCGAGCGGAAAGTTTACGAGCAGTACTTC

len: 15
d_gene: NA
j_gene: TRBJ1-6
abundance: few
v_gene: TRBV29-1
CDR3aa: CSVQLPSSYNSPLHF
CDR3nt: TGCAGCGTTCAGCTGCCGAGCTCCTATAATTCACCCCTCCACTTT

len: 15
d_gene: NA
j_gene: TRBJ2-3
abundance: few
v_gene: TRBV20-1
CDR3aa: CSAFLRGPLTDTQYF
CDR3nt: TGCAGTGCCTTTCTTCGGGGACCTCTGACGGATACGCAGTATTTT

len: 13
d_gene: NA
j_gene: TRBJ2-1
abundance: few
v_gene: TRBV6-1
CDR3aa: CASNEALYNEQFF
CDR3nt: TGTGCCAGCAATGAAGCTCTGTACAATGAGCAGTTCTTC

len: 12
d_gene: NA
j_gene: TRBJ1-6
abundance: NA
v_gene: TRBV29-1
CDR3aa: CSVGTANSPLHF
CDR3nt: TGCAGCGTCGGGACGGCCAATTCACCCCTCCACTTT

len: 17
d_gene: TRBD1
j_gene: TRBJ1-5
abundance: few
v_gene: TRBV27
CDR3aa: CASSFAGQDRSNQPQHF
CDR3nt: TGTGCCAGCAGTTTCGCAGGACAGGACAGGAGCAATCAGCCCCAGCATTTT

len: 14
d_gene: TRBD2
j_gene: TRBJ2-7
abundance: NA
v_gene: TRBV6-5
CDR3aa: CASRGLAGRYEQYF
CDR3nt: TGTGCCAGCAGGGGACTAGCGGGGCGTTACGAGCAGTACTTC

len: 14
d_gene: NA
j_gene: TRBJ2-3
abundance: NA
v_gene: TRBV7-2
CDR3aa: CASSLVAGRVEQYF
CDR3nt: TGTGCCAGCAGCTTAGTCGCTGGAAGGGTGGAGCAGTATTTT

len: 13
d_gene: NA
j_gene: TRBJ2-7
abundance: NA
v_gene: TRBV6-2/TRBV6-3
CDR3aa: CASSYDQGYEQYF
CDR3nt: TGTGCCAGCAGTTACGATCAGGGCTACGAGCAGTACTTC

len: 14
d_gene: NA
j_gene: TRBJ1-1
abundance: NA
v_gene: TRBV5-1
CDR3aa: CASSLTGSYTEAFF
CDR3nt: TGCGCCAGCAGCTTGACAGGGTCGTACACTGAAGCTTTCTTT

len: 14
d_gene: TRBD1
j_gene: TRBJ2-7
abundance: NA
v_gene: TRBV10-3
CDR3aa: CAIRSGTGLYEQYF
CDR3nt: TGTGCCATCAGGTCCGGGACAGGGCTCTACGAGCAGTACTTC

len: 16
d_gene: NA
j_gene: TRBJ2-3
abundance: NA
v_gene: TRBV27
CDR3aa: CASSWVGGLTTDTQYF
CDR3nt: TGTGCCAGCAGTTGGGTGGGGGGGCTGACCACAGATACGCAGTATTTT

len: 14
d_gene: NA
j_gene: TRBJ2-7
abundance: NA
v_gene: TRBV7-2
CDR3aa: CASSLDRPDNEQYF
CDR3nt: TGTGCCAGCAGCTTAGATCGTCCAGATAATGAGCAGTACTTC

len: 13
d_gene: NA
j_gene: TRBJ2-3
abundance: few
v_gene: TRBV28
CDR3aa: CASSLGAAGAQYF
CDR3nt: TGTGCCAGCAGTTTAGGAGCAGCTGGGGCGCAGTATTTT

len: 18
d_gene: TRBD2
j_gene: TRBJ2-3
abundance: few
v_gene: TRBV7-2
CDR3aa: CASSLFASIGLEADTQYF
CDR3nt: TGTGCCAGCAGCTTGTTCGCATCCATAGGACTAGAGGCAGATACGCAGTATTTT

len: 13
d_gene: NA
j_gene: TRBJ2-5
abundance: NA
v_gene: TRBV6-6
CDR3aa: CASSHRYQETQYF
CDR3nt: TGTGCCAGCAGTCACAGGTACCAAGAGACCCAGTACTTC

len: 16
d_gene: TRBD2
j_gene: TRBJ2-1
abundance: NA
v_gene: TRBV4-2
CDR3aa: CAGSQGLAERFNEQFF
CDR3nt: TGTGCCGGCAGCCAAGGACTAGCGGAACGCTTCAATGAGCAGTTCTTC

len: 15
d_gene: NA
j_gene: TRBJ1-4
abundance: NA
v_gene: TRBV28
CDR3aa: CASSYSTGRGEKLFF
CDR3nt: TGTGCCAGCAGTTACTCGACAGGACGAGGCGAAAAACTGTTTTTT

len: 12
d_gene: NA
j_gene: TRBJ2-5
abundance: NA
v_gene: TRBV29-1
CDR3aa: CSVYTPGETQYF
CDR3nt: TGCAGCGTCTATACTCCGGGAGAGACCCAGTACTTC

len: 15
d_gene: NA
j_gene: TRBJ2-4
abundance: NA
v_gene: TRBV20-1
CDR3aa: CSARRVADHTDIQYF
CDR3nt: TGCAGTGCTAGACGAGTAGCGGACCACACGGACATTCAGTACTTC

len: 15
d_gene: TRBD2
j_gene: TRBJ2-3
abundance: NA
v_gene: TRBV20-1
CDR3aa: CSARESGGRTDTQYF
CDR3nt: TGCAGTGCTAGAGAGTCGGGAGGGCGCACAGATACGCAGTATTTT

len: 17
d_gene: TRBD1
j_gene: TRBJ2-7
abundance: NA
v_gene: TRBV29-1
CDR3aa: CSVATEPYGTGDNEQYF
CDR3nt: TGCAGCGTTGCCACCGAGCCTTACGGGACAGGGGACAATGAGCAGTACTTC

len: 17
d_gene: TRBD2
j_gene: TRBJ2-3
abundance: NA
v_gene: TRBV27
CDR3aa: CASTKTSDYRGADTQYF
CDR3nt: TGTGCCAGCACCAAGACTAGCGATTACAGAGGTGCAGATACGCAGTATTTT

len: 16
d_gene: TRBD2
j_gene: TRBJ2-5
abundance: NA
v_gene: TRBV25-1
CDR3aa: CASSELLAGGYNEQYF
CDR3nt: TGTGCCAGCAGTGAACTCCTAGCGGGAGGATACAATGAGCAGTACTTC

len: 16
d_gene: NA
j_gene: TRBJ2-3
abundance: NA
v_gene: TRBV7-2
CDR3aa: CASSFGVGASTDTQYF
CDR3nt: TGTGCCAGCAGCTTCGGGGTCGGTGCTAGCACAGATACGCAGTATTTT